This T cell receptor (beta chain) originates from a study of blood T cells in healthy people across ages. The germline V gene has CDR1 MNHEY and CDR2 SVGEGT. The ends were cut back, 5 bases at V and 1 base at J, with 8 bases in the middle. CDR3 length: 13 amino acids. This clonotype was seen only a few times. Its antigen is not identified. The use of a sample-barcoded 5' primer and a J-beta primer mix characterized a second PCR of 7 to 11 cycles. MiXCR was run by TCRdb on the 5' RACE reads, yielding one entry per CDR3 protein. Here the sample spans some 880,000 distinct CDR3 sequences, under 40% being singletons. Overall study findings and caveats: Roughly linear declines in TCR beta diversity per million T cells occurred with age.

This chain links TRBV6-2 or TRBV6-3 with TRBJ1-1; D not resolved. Sequencing used blood. The clonotype originates from a young man in good health. This CDR3 reads CASSTYTNTEAFF. As DNA, the CDR3 is TGTGCCAGCAGTACCTATACGAACACTGAAGCTTTCTTT.